This TCR beta chain was sequenced in a study of early stage breast cancer tumors. Points from the study as a whole: Bulk DNA sequencing of unsorted cells missed chain pairing and markers. Tumors had roughly 2.3-fold higher T cell density and higher clonality than adjacent normal breast tissue. Commonly generated sequences made up most enriched TCRB sequences shared between patients.

Using immunoSEQ multiplex PCR, the repertoire was profiled, and TCRdb retains in-frame clones only, with some absent. The sample holds some 30,000 clones, roughly 86% seen once. About this clone: What it recognizes is unknown.

Sequencing used blood. The origin of this receptor is a person between 45 and 65 years old with breast cancer.

The CDR3 coding sequence is TGTGCCAGCAGCCCCGGGAGGGCGGGACAAGAGACCCAGTACTTC. Protein product: CASSPGRAGQETQYF. The chain recombines TRBV7-7 with TRBJ2-5, with TRBD2 matching 8 bases. CDR3 length: 15 residues. V lost 5 bases to trimming and J lost 2 bases; unmatched junction nucleotides: 7. Per germline, CDR1 SSHAT and CDR2 FNYEAQ (reference sequence).